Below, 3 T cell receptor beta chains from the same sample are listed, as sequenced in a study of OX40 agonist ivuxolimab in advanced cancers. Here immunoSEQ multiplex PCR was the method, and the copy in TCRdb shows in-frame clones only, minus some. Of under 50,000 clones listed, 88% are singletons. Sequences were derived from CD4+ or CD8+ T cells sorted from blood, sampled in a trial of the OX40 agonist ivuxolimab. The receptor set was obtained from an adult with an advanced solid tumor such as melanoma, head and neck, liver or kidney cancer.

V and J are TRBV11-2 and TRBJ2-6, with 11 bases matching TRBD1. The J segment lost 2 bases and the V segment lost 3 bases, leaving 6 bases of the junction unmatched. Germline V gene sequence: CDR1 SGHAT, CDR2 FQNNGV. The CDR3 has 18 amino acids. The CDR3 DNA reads TGTGCCAGCAGCTTGTCCGGGACAGGGGGTGCTGGGGCCAACGTCCTGACTTTC. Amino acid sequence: CASSLSGTGGAGANVLTF.

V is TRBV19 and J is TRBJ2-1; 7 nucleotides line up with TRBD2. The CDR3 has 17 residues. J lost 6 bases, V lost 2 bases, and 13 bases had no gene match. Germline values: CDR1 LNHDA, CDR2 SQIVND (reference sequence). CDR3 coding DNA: TGTGCCAGTAGTATACTTGGGGGGGAGAGGGCTGCCAATGAGCAGTTCTTC. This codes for CASSILGGERAANEQFF. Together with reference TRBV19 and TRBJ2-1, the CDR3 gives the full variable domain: DGGITQSPKYLFRKEGQNVTLSCEQNLNHDAMYWYRQDPGQGLRLIYYSQIVNDFQKGDIAEGYSVSREKKESFPLTVTSAQKNPTAFYLCASSILGGERAANEQFFGPGTRLTVL.

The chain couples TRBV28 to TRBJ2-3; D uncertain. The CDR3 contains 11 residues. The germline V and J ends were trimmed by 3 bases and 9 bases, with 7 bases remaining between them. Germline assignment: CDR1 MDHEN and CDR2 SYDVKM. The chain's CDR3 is CASSLIGTQYF. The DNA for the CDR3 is TGTGCCAGCAGTTTGATTGGGACGCAGTATTTT.